This T cell receptor beta chain was identified in a study of OX40 agonist ivuxolimab in advanced cancers. V trimming: 9 bases; J trimming: 3 bases; junction bases outside the gene matches: 9. Germline CDR1 is MRHNA and CDR2 is SNTAGT. The CDR3 has 15 amino acids. Libraries were prepared by immunoSEQ multiplex PCR; TCRdb keeps only in-frame clonotypes and omits some of them. The profile shows around 60,000 clones, approximately 90% of them singletons. Anyone with autoimmune disease history or systemic immunosuppression was excluded. As for this clone: Its specificity is unknown.

Overall study findings and caveats: Low normalized clonal expansion also occurred in some nonresponding patients.

The sequences come from CD4+ or CD8+ T cells sorted from blood, collected in a trial of the OX40 agonist ivuxolimab. This clonotype originated in an adult with an advanced solid tumor such as melanoma, head and neck, liver or kidney cancer. This chain uses TRBV6-4 with TRBJ2-1; the match to TRBD2 covers 9 bases. The CDR3 region is CASSPGLASYNEQFF. The CDR3 DNA reads TGTGCCAGTTCTCCCGGACTAGCGAGCTACAATGAGCAGTTCTTC.